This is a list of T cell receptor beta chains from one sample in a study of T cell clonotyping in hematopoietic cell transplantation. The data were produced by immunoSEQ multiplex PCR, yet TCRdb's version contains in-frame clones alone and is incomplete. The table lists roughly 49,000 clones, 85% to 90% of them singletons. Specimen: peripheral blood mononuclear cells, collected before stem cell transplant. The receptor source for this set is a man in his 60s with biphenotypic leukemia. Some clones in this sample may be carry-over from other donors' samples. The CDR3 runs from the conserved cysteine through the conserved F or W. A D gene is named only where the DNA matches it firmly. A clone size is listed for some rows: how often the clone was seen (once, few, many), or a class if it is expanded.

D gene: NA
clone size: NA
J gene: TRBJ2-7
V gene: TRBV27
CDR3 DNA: TGTGCCAGCAGTCATCGACTAGGAGGGCACGAGCAGTACTTC
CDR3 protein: CASSHRLGGHEQYF

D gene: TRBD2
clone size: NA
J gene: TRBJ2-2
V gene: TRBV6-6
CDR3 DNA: TGTGCCAGCAGTTACTCACTAGCGGGAGACACCGGGGAGCTGTTTTTT
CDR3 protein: CASSYSLAGDTGELFF

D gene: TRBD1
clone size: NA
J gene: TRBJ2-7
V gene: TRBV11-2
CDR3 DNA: TGTGCCAGCAGCTTACAGGGGGCGACGGCGTTTGAGCAGTACTTC
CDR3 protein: CASSLQGATAFEQYF

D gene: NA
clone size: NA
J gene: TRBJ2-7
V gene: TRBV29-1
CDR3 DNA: TGCAGCGCAGTCACCATGGACCCAGCCTACGAGCAGTACTTC
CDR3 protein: CSAVTMDPAYEQYF

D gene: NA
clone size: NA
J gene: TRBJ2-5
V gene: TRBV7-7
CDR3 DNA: TGTGCTAGCAGCGCGACAAGGCAAGAGACCCAGTACTTC
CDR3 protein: CASSATRQETQYF

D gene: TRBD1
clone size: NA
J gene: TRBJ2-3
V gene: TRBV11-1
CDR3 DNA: TGTGCCAGCAGGGACAGGGGTGGGACAGATACGCAGTATTTT
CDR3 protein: CASRDRGGTDTQYF

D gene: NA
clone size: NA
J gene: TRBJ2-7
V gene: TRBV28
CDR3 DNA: TGTGCCAGCATACACCGCTCCAGAGACTACGAGCAGTACTTC
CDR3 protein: CASIHRSRDYEQYF

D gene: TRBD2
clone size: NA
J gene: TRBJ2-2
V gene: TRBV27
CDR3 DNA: TGTGCCAGCAGTTCCGGGAGGACTTATCGCGGGGAGCTGTTTTTT
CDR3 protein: CASSSGRTYRGELFF

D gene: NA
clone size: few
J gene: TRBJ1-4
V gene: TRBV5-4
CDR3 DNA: TGTGCCAGCAGAAAGAGGGGTGATGAAAAACTGTTTTTT
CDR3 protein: CASRKRGDEKLFF

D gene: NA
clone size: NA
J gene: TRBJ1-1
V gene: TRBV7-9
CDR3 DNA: TGTGCCAGCAGCTCCTTCGGCGCGGGGGGTCTCTACCAGGGGACTGAAGCTTTCTTT
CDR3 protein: CASSSFGAGGLYQGTEAFF

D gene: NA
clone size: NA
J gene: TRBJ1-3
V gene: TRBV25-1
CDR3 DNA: TGTGCCAGCAGTGAATTGGGCCTCTCTGGAAACACCATATATTTT
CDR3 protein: CASSELGLSGNTIYF

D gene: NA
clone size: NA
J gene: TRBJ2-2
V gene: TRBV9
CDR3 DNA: TGTGCCAGCAGCGTAACTGACGCCGGGGAGCTGTTTTTT
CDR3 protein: CASSVTDAGELFF

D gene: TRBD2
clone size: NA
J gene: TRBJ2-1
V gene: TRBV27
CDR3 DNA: TGTGCCAGCAGTTTATCGAGACCGGCGGGGGGGGACTACAATGAGCAGTTCTTC
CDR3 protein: CASSLSRPAGGDYNEQFF

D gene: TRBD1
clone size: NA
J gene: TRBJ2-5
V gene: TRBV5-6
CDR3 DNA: TGTGCCAGCAGCGGAGGGACAGGGGGCACCAACCAAGAGACCCAGTACTTC
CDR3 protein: CASSGGTGGTNQETQYF

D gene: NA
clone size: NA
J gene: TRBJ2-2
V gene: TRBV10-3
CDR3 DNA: TGTGCCATCACCAAACGGGGCAGGCCGTCTGGGGGAAACACCGGGGAGCTGTTTTTT
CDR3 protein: CAITKRGRPSGGNTGELFF

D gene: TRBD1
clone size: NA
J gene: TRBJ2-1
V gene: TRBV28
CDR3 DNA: TGTGCCAGCAGTTTAAGGGCAGGGGGCAATCCGAATGAGCAGTTCTTC
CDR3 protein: CASSLRAGGNPNEQFF

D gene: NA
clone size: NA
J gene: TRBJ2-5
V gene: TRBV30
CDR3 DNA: TGTGCCTGGAGCGGACAAGAGACCCAGTACTTC
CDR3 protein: CAWSGQETQYF

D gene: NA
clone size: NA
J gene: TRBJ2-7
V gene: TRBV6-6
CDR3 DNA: TGTGCCAGCAGTTACCTGATAGAGCAGTACTTC
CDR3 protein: CASSYLIEQYF

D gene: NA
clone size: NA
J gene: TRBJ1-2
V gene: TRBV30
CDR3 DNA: TGTGCCTGGAGCCGGGGGGGATATGGCTACACCTTC
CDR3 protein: CAWSRGGYGYTF

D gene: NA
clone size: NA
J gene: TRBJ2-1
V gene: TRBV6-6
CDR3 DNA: TGTGCCAGCAGTTATCCTGGGACACTCGACAATGAGCAGTTCTTC
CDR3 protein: CASSYPGTLDNEQFF

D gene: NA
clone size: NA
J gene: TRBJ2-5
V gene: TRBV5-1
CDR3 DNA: TGCGCCAGCAGCTTGGTTGATAGCGGCTTCCAAGAGACCCAGTACTTC
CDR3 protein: CASSLVDSGFQETQYF

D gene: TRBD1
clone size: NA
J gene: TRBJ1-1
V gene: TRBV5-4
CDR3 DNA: TGTGCCAGCAGCGTCTCCGGGACAGCGGATCCTGTAGCTTTCTTT
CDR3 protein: CASSVSGTADPVAFF

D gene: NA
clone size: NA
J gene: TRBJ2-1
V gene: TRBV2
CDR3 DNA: TGTGCCAGCAGTGAAGCGGACGTAGGGGCCTACAATGAGCAGTTCTTC
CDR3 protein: CASSEADVGAYNEQFF

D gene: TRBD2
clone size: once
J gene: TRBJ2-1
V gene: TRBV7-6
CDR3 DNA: TGTGCCAGCAGCTTAGATAGCGGGAGGGCCTACGAGCAGTTCTTC
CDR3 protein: CASSLDSGRAYEQFF

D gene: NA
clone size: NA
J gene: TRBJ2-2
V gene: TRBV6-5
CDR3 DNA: TGTGCCAGCAGGGAGAGGGCATCCACCGGGGAGCTGTTTTTT
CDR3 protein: CASRERASTGELFF

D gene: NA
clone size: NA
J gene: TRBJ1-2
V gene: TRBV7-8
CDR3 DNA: TGTGCCAGCAGCTTAGAGGGGTTCTATGGCTACACCTTC
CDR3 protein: CASSLEGFYGYTF

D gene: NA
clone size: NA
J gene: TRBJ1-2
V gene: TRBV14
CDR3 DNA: TGTGCCAGCAGCCAAGAAACAGGGCTCTATGGCTACACCTTC
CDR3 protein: CASSQETGLYGYTF

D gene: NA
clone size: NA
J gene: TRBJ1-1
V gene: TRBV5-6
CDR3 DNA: TGTGCCAGCAGCTTAAGGGATATAGGGACGACTTTCTTT
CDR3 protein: CASSLRDIGTTFF

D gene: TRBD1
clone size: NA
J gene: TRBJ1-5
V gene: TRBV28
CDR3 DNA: TGTGCCAGCAGTATCCTTCGGACAGGGAATCAGCCCCAGCATTTT
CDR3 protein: CASSILRTGNQPQHF

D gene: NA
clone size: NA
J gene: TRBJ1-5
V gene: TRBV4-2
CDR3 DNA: TGTGCCAGCAGCCCGGATGGAGGTTATCAGCCCCAGCATTTT
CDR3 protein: CASSPDGGYQPQHF

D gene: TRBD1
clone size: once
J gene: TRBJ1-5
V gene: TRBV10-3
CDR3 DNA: TGTGCCATTGCGACAGGGGGAGGAAGCAATCAGCCCCAGCATTTT
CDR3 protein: CAIATGGGSNQPQHF

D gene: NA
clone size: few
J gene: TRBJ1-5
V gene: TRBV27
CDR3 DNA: TGTGCCAGCAGTTTATCGTGGCATCAGCCCCAGCATTTT
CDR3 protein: CASSLSWHQPQHF

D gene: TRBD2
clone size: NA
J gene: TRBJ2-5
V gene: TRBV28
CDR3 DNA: TGTGCCAGCAGTCCACTCGGGGCGGGAGGAGAGACCCAGTACTTC
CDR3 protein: CASSPLGAGGETQYF

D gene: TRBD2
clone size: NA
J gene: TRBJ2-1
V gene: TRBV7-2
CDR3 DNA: TGTGCCAGCAGCGAACTAGCGGGAGGCCGCAATGAGCAGTTCTTC
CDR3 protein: CASSELAGGRNEQFF

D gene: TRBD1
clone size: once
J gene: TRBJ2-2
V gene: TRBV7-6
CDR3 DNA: TGTGCCAGCAGCTTTGACAGGGTCACCGGGGAGCTGTTTTTT
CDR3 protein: CASSFDRVTGELFF

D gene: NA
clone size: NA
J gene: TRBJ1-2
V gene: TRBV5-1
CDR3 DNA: TGCGCCAGCAGCTTGGGAGGGAACAGACAAAACTATGGCTACACCTTC
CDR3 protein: CASSLGGNRQNYGYTF

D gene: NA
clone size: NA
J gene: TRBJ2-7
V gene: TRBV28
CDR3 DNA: TGTGCCAGCAGTTTATCCCCAGGACCTTCCTACGAGCAGTACTTC
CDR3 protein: CASSLSPGPSYEQYF

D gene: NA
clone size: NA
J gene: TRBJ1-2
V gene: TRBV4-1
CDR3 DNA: TGCGCCAGCAGCCACCTATTGATGGAGTGGGGCGGCTACACCTTC
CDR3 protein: CASSHLLMEWGGYTF

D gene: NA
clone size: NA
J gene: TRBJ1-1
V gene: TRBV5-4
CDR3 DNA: TGTGCCAGCAGCTTGGGAGGCAGTATGGAGTCTGAAGCTTTCTTT
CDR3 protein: CASSLGGSMESEAFF

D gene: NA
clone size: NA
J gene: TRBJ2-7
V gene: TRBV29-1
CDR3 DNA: TGCAGCGTTGAGGTACCGCTACCTCCACCCTACGAGCAGTACTTC
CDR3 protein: CSVEVPLPPPYEQYF

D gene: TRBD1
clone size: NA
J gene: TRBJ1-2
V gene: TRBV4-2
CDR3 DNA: TGTGCCAGCAGCCAGCAGACAGGGGCGAACTATGGCTACACCTTC
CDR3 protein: CASSQQTGANYGYTF

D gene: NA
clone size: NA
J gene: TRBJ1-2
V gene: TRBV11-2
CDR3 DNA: TGTGCCAGCAGCTTAGAGCGGATTAACTATGGCTACACCTTC
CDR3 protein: CASSLERINYGYTF

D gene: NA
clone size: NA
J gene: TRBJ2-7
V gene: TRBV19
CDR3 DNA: TGTGCCAGTAGATCCGTCGCCTACGAGCAGTACTTC
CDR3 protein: CASRSVAYEQYF

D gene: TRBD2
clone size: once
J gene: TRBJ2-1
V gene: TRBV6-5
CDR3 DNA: TGTGCCAGCAGTTATGGGCTAGCGGGAGGTGAGCAGTTCTTC
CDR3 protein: CASSYGLAGGEQFF

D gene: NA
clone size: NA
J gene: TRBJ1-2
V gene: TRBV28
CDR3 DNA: TGTGCCAGCGATATAAGCAGCGAACGGGCAGACTATGGCTACACCTTC
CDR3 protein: CASDISSERADYGYTF

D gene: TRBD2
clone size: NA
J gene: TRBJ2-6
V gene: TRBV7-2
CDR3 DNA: TGTGCCAGCAGCTTAGCGCCCAGCGGGAGTTCGTCAGGGGCCAACGTCCTGACTTTC
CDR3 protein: CASSLAPSGSSSGANVLTF

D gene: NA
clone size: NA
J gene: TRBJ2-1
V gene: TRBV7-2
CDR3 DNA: TGTGCCAGCAGCAGATATCGAATTGGAACCTACAATGAGCAGTTCTTC
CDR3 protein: CASSRYRIGTYNEQFF

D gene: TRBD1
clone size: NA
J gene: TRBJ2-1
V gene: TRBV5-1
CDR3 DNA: TGCGCCAGCAGCAGAGGGGACAGGGGAATACATGAGCAGTTCTTC
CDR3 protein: CASSRGDRGIHEQFF

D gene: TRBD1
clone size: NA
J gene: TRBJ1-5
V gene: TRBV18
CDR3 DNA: TGTGCCAGCTCAGTGACAGGGGACCCCAATCAGCCCCAGCATTTT
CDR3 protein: CASSVTGDPNQPQHF

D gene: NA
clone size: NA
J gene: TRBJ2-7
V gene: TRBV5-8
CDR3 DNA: TGTGCCAGCAGTCCGGGCCTCAGAGGATCCGAGCAGTACTTC
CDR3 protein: CASSPGLRGSEQYF

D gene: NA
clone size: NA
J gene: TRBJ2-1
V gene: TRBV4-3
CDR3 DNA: TGCGCCAGCAGCCAAGTGGTGGGCGGCTCCTACAATGAGCAGTTCTTC
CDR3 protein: CASSQVVGGSYNEQFF

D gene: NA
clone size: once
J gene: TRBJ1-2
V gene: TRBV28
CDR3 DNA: TGTGCCAGCAGTTTAGGTGGGGGCGATATCTTCGGCTACACCTTC
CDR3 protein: CASSLGGGDIFGYTF

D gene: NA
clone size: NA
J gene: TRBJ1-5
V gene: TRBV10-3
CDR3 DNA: TGTGCCATCAGTGAGTCCGGGGGAGGACCCCAGCATTTT
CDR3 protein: CAISESGGGPQHF